The 32 T cell receptor beta chains below come from one sample, sequenced in a study of shared clonotypes between healthy human individuals. Sequencing was performed with immunoSEQ multiplex PCR; in TCRdb, only in-frame clones are kept and a portion is missing. This sample has roughly 700,000 clones; less than 95% occur once, and the top ten carry around a third. Sample: memory CD8+ T cells from PBMCs. The subset is: CD45RO+ cells pooled with CCR7-negative TemRA cells. Receptors were obtained from a man between 18 and 29 years old in good health. Some clones in this sample may be carry-over from other donors' samples.

This clone occurred once. The rearrangement links TRBV7-3 to TRBJ2-1; no reliable D call. Trimming took off 0 bases at V and 10 bases at J, with 10 bases between the two ends. This CDR3 is 13 amino acids long. CDR1 and CDR2 from the germline V gene are SGHTA and FQGTGA. The CDR3 region is CASSLTGSGEQFF. In nucleotides, the CDR3 is TGTGCCAGCAGCTTAACGGGATCCGGGGAGCAGTTCTTC. The full variable domain, rest sourced from reference TRBV7-3 and TRBJ2-1, is GAGVSQTPSNKVTEKGKYVELRCDPISGHTALYWYRQSLGQGPEFLIYFQGTGAADDSGLPNDRFFAVRPEGSVSTLKIQRTERGDSAVYLCASSLTGSGEQFFGPGTRLTVL.

This chain connects TRBV10-1 to TRBJ2-6; no firm D call. This CDR3 has 14 residues. The germline V gene has CDR1 WNHNN and CDR2 SYGVQD (reference sequence). V was trimmed by 8 bases and J by 0 bases, leaving 8 bases between them. This chain's CDR3 is CASRLGSGANVLTF. CDR3 bases: TGCGCCAGCCGCCTAGGCTCTGGGGCCAACGTCCTGACTTTC.

The V and J genes are TRBV4-1 and TRBJ1-2; D not resolved. The CDR3 sequence is 12 residues long. The V gene lost 2 bases and the J gene lost 6 bases, with 7 bases spanning the gap. Germline values: CDR1 MGHRA, CDR2 YSYEKL. In DNA, the CDR3 is TGCGCCAGCAGCCAACTGGGGAATGGCTACACCTTC. It codes for CASSQLGNGYTF.

J is TRBJ2-5 and V is TRBV7-9, with D perhaps TRBD1 or TRBD2 (5 bases each). The CDR3 runs to 13 residues. CDR1 is SEHNR, CDR2 FQNEAQ, per germline (reference sequence). The germline V and J ends were trimmed by 6 bases and 5 bases, with 13 bases remaining between them. The CDR3 DNA follows: TGTGCCAGCAGAGGGACCCCTGGGGAGACCCAGTACTTC. This sequence encodes CASRGTPGETQYF.

This clone appeared a few times. The chain joins TRBV28 to TRBJ2-1, with unresolved D. Germline V gene sequence: CDR1 MDHEN, CDR2 SYDVKM. The V end was cut by 5 bases, the J end by 5 bases, with 10 bases between. This CDR3 spans 13 amino acids. CDR3 bases: TGTGCCAGCAGTCCAAACGAGAACAATGAGCAGTTCTTC. It yields the protein CASSPNENNEQFF. Full variable domain (outside the CDR3, taken from reference TRBV28 and TRBJ2-1): DVKVTQSSRYLVKRTGEKVFLECVQDMDHENMFWYRQDPGLGLRLIYFSYDVKMKEKGDIPEGYSVSREKKERFSLILESASTNQTSMYLCASSPNENNEQFFGPGTRLTVL.

This clone was seen more than once but under ten times. The rearrangement joins TRBV4-3 to TRBJ2-1, with D hard to call. V dropped 0 bases and J dropped 0 bases, with 15 bases sitting between them. The CDR3 extends over 18 amino acids. Per the germline V gene, CDR1 is LGHNA and CDR2 is YSLEER. The CDR3 loop reads CASSQEGSRATSYNEQFF. CDR3 in DNA: TGCGCCAGCAGCCAAGAGGGGTCTCGAGCGACCTCCTACAATGAGCAGTTCTTC.

CDR3 sequence reads: CSVVVLREGRNEQFF. The CDR3 DNA follows: TGCAGCGTTGTCGTTTTGCGGGAGGGCCGGAATGAGCAGTTCTTC. The V and J genes are TRBV29-1 and TRBJ2-1; 9 bases are shared with TRBD2. Germline V gene data show CDR1 as SQVTM and CDR2 as ANQGSEA. V shed 4 bases and J 7 bases; nucleotides not matched to a gene: 11. This CDR3 is 15 amino acids long.

The CDR3 region is CASSQDLTHQETQYF. DNA of the CDR3: TGCGCCAGCAGCCAAGACCTTACCCACCAAGAGACCCAGTACTTC. The rearrangement joins TRBV4-3 to TRBJ2-5; no clear D. Germline V gives CDR1 LGHNA, CDR2 YSLEER. There are 15 residues in the CDR3. V dropped 0 bases and J dropped 0 bases, with 8 bases sitting between them.

The V call is TRBV27, the J call TRBJ1-5, with a weak D call TRBD1 (5 bases). Germline CDR1 and CDR2: MNHEY and SMNVEV (reference sequence). The CDR3 length is 16 residues. Trimming took 6 bases from V and 2 from J, leaving 17 bases between them. The CDR3 nucleotides read TGTGCCAGCAGATTTTTGGGGGGTGGTGGCAATCAGCCCCAGCATTTT. Encoded protein: CASRFLGGGGNQPQHF.

The chain links TRBV7-9 to TRBJ2-3; 9 positions agree with TRBD2. The germline gives CDR1 SEHNR, CDR2 FQNEAQ (reference sequence). The CDR3 covers 13 residues. The J segment lost 2 bases and the V segment lost 9 bases, leaving 3 bases of the junction unmatched. CDR3 amino acids: CASSGRLTDTQYF. The DNA for the CDR3 is TGTGCCAGTAGCGGGAGACTCACAGATACGCAGTATTTT.

The rearrangement links TRBV7-3 to TRBJ2-5, with D perhaps matching TRBD1 (6 bases). Trimming left V 0 bases short and J 4 bases short, with 15 bases between. Germline CDR1 and CDR2: SGHTA and FQGTGA. The CDR3 is 16 amino acids. CDR3 region: CASSLTPDSGRETQYF. In nucleotides, the CDR3 is TGTGCCAGCAGCTTAACCCCGGACAGTGGCCGAGAGACCCAGTACTTC.

This chain joins TRBV10-2 and TRBJ2-7, with TRBD1 matching 9 bases. The germline V gene encodes CDR1 WSHSY and CDR2 SAAADI. V lost 6 bases and J lost 2; bases outside the gene matches: 5. The CDR3 is 14 residues long. The DNA for the CDR3 is TGCGCCAGCAGGGGACGGGACAGGGCCTACGAGCAGTACTTC. It codes for CASRGRDRAYEQYF.

The gene calls are TRBV27 and TRBJ2-5; TRBD1 agrees at 10 bases. The germline V gene has CDR1 MNHEY and CDR2 SMNVEV (reference sequence). J lost 5 bases, V lost 5 bases, and 8 bases had no gene match. The CDR3 is 15 amino acids. The CDR3 nucleotides are TGTGCCAGCAGTGCCCGGGACAGGGGATGGGAGACCCAGTACTTC. The encoded protein is CASSARDRGWETQYF.

The sample holds one count of this clone. The V gene is TRBV7-9, the J gene TRBJ2-2, with TRBD2 identical over 7 bases. The CDR3 extends over 15 amino acids. From germline, CDR1 is SEHNR and CDR2 FQNEAQ (reference sequence). V shed 1 base, J shed 5 bases, and the junction held 4 bases outside the gene matches. The CDR3 here is CASSLGAGPTGELFF. DNA of the CDR3: TGTGCCAGCAGCTTAGGAGCGGGGCCTACCGGGGAGCTGTTTTTT.

The chain combines TRBV7-2 with TRBJ2-5; weak D call: TRBD2 (6 bases). From germline, CDR1 is SGHTA and CDR2 FQGNSA. CDR3 length: 15 residues. Trimming took 1 base from V and 4 from J, leaving 13 bases between them. The DNA of the CDR3 is TGTGCCAGCAGCTTAGTCGGAGGGCGGGGAGAGACCCAGTACTTC. Amino acid sequence: CASSLVGGRGETQYF. Looking up the rest from reference TRBV7-2 and TRBJ2-5 gives the full variable domain: GAGVSQSPSNKVTEKGKDVELRCDPISGHTALYWYRQSLGQGLEFLIYFQGNSAPDKSGLPSDRFSAERTGGSVSTLTIQRTQQEDSAVYLCASSLVGGRGETQYFGPGTRLLVL.

This chain connects TRBV19 to TRBJ2-7; TRBD1 aligns across 7 bases. Unmatched junction bases numbered 8, after V lost 4 bases and J lost 2 bases. Per the germline V gene, CDR1 is LNHDA and CDR2 is SQIVND (reference sequence). The CDR3 is 15 amino acids. The CDR3 sequence is CASSTGQDPTYEQYF. The CDR3 nucleotides read TGTGCCAGTAGTACCGGACAGGACCCAACCTACGAGCAGTACTTC.

This chain connects TRBV6-1 to TRBJ1-1; tentatively, D is TRBD1 (6 bases). The V gene lost 1 base and the J gene lost 5 bases, with 11 bases spanning the gap. Germline V gene data show CDR1 as MNHNS and CDR2 as SASEGT. The CDR3 sequence is 14 residues long. DNA for the CDR3: TGTGCCAGCAGTGAAGGGGACATAGGAACTGAAGCTTTCTTT. This sequence encodes CASSEGDIGTEAFF.

The rearrangement uses TRBV29-1 and TRBJ2-1; D call uncertain. Deletions cut 2 bases from V and 5 bases from J, with 7 bases between. This CDR3 comprises 12 residues. Germline V CDR1 and CDR2: SQVTM, ANQGSEA. The CDR3 here is CSVEQGDNEQFF. The CDR3 nucleotides read TGCAGCGTTGAACAAGGAGACAATGAGCAGTTCTTC.

The genes are TRBV5-1 and TRBJ2-3; D not resolved. CDR1 is SGHRS, CDR2 YFSETQ, per germline. V lost 3 bases and J lost 2, with 10 bases in between. The length of the CDR3 is 14 residues. The CDR3 region is CASSSTRNTDTQYF. In nucleotides, the CDR3 is TGCGCCAGCAGCTCGACTCGTAACACAGATACGCAGTATTTT. The whole variable domain, remainder taken from reference TRBV5-1 and TRBJ2-3, is KAGVTQTPRYLIKTRGQQVTLSCSPISGHRSVSWYQQTPGQGLQFLFEYFSETQRNKGNFPGRFSGRQFSNSRSEMNVSTLELGDSALYLCASSSTRNTDTQYFGPGTRLTVL.

This clone was observed a handful of times. The chain links TRBV7-9 to TRBJ1-1, with D uncertain. The CDR3 has 10 amino acids. Germline-derived CDR1 and CDR2 are SEHNR and FQNEAQ (reference sequence). Trimming took 5 bases from V and 6 from J, leaving 4 bases between them. CDR3 protein: CASSRPEAFF. The CDR3 coding sequence is TGTGCCAGCAGCCGCCCTGAAGCTTTCTTT. Looking up the rest from reference TRBV7-9 and TRBJ1-1 gives the full variable domain: DTGVSQNPRHKITKRGQNVTFRCDPISEHNRLYWYRQTLGQGPEFLTYFQNEAQLEKSRLLSDRFSAERPKGSFSTLEIQRTEQGDSAMYLCASSRPEAFFGQGTRLTVV.

Comments on this clone: A much larger clone lies one base from this, so it may be a read error. This sample includes further DNA sequences coding for the same CDR3. J is TRBJ1-5 and V is TRBV19; 7 bases fit TRBD1. V lost 3 bases and J lost 4; bases outside the gene matches: 3. The length of the CDR3 is 14 residues. Germline lookup yields CDR1 LNHDA and CDR2 SQIVND (reference sequence). The CDR3 nucleotides are TGTGCCAGTAGTATCCGGGACAGTAATCAGCCCCAGCATTTT. Encoded protein: CASSIRDSNQPQHF.

This chain joins TRBV10-2 and TRBJ2-5; D uncertain. In germline, CDR1 is WSHSY, CDR2 SAAADI. The CDR3 extends over 13 amino acids. V was clipped by 0 bases and J by 2 bases, with 4 bases between them. In nucleotides, the CDR3 is TGCGCCAGCAGTGAGTCGTTTCAAGAGACCCAGTACTTC. This gives the protein CASSESFQETQYF.

The chain is built from TRBV27 and TRBJ1-2, with D perhaps matching TRBD1 (6 bases). V dropped 3 bases and J dropped 0 bases, with 17 bases sitting between them. This CDR3 is 17 amino acids long. Germline CDR1 and CDR2: MNHEY and SMNVEV (reference sequence). CDR3 sequence: CASSFRPGQTSNYGYTF. The CDR3 region has the DNA TGTGCCAGCAGTTTCCGCCCCGGACAGACTTCTAACTATGGCTACACCTTC.

This chain uses TRBV27 with TRBJ2-1, with 11 bases lining up with TRBD2. CDR3 length: 15 amino acids. Trimming took 5 bases from V and 5 from J; bases not matched to a gene: 5. Germline V gives CDR1 MNHEY, CDR2 SMNVEV (reference sequence). The CDR3 protein is CASSRLAGLDNEQFF. The CDR3 DNA follows: TGTGCCAGCAGTAGACTAGCGGGACTCGACAATGAGCAGTTCTTC.

This chain joins TRBV27 and TRBJ2-1, with 8 bases that match TRBD1. V shed 0 bases and J 6 bases; nucleotides not matched to a gene: 7. The germline V gene encodes CDR1 MNHEY and CDR2 SMNVEV (reference sequence). The CDR3 length is 16 residues. In DNA, the CDR3 is TGTGCCAGCAGTTTATCGTGGGCAGGGGGCTTCAATGAGCAGTTCTTC. This codes for CASSLSWAGGFNEQFF.

The CDR3 sequence: CASSHSRNNEQFF. Here the CDR3 DNA reads TGTGCCAGCAGCCATAGCAGGAACAATGAGCAGTTCTTC. The rearrangement uses TRBV14 and TRBJ2-1; D gene uncertain. The CDR3 has 13 residues. The V gene lost 3 bases and the J gene lost 5 bases, with 8 bases spanning the gap. Per the germline V gene, CDR1 is SGHDN and CDR2 is FVKESK.

This clone was detected once. The chain links TRBV7-2 to TRBJ1-6, with D perhaps matching TRBD1 (6 bases). The CDR3 is made up of 17 amino acids. Germline values: CDR1 SGHTA, CDR2 FQGNSA. V lost 0 bases to trimming and J lost 6 bases, with 15 bases between them. DNA of the CDR3: TGTGCCAGCAGCTTAGCGGGTTCAGGGGTGGGTAATTCACCCCTCCACTTT. This codes for CASSLAGSGVGNSPLHF.

V is TRBV7-9 and J is TRBJ2-5, with no clear D. CDR1 and CDR2 from the germline V gene are SEHNR and FQNEAQ (reference sequence). This CDR3 contains 16 residues. V lost 3 bases and J 7 bases, leaving 21 bases between the germline ends. Written as DNA, the CDR3 is TGTGCCAGCAGCTTGGAACCCGGGCCCCTGGGGTGGACCCAGTACTTC. Translated: CASSLEPGPLGWTQYF.

V gene TRBV27 combines with J gene TRBJ1-5, with unresolved D. Germline V gene sequence: CDR1 MNHEY, CDR2 SMNVEV (reference sequence). CDR3 length equals 12 residues. V lost 4 bases to trimming and J lost 7 bases, with 8 bases between them. The DNA for the CDR3 is TGTGCCAGCAGTTCGCCGCCCCAGCCCCAGCATTTT. Translation: CASSSPPQPQHF.

V is TRBV2 and J is TRBJ2-7; D is uncertain. V was cut by 2 bases and J by 3 bases, with 14 bases left in between. Per germline, CDR1 SNHLY and CDR2 FYNNEI. CDR3 length: 15 amino acids. Here the CDR3 reads CASSELLERYYEQYF. The CDR3 nucleotides are TGTGCCAGCAGTGAACTCCTGGAGAGATACTACGAGCAGTACTTC.

The chain uses TRBV27 and TRBJ2-5; D remains unclear. The CDR3 loop spans 16 amino acids. Germline V gene lookup returns CDR1 MNHEY and CDR2 SMNVEV (reference sequence). V lost 0 bases and J lost 5, with 16 bases in between. In DNA, the CDR3 is TGTGCCAGCAGTTTATCTCCTTTTACCTTCCCCGAGACCCAGTACTTC. It encodes CASSLSPFTFPETQYF.

Turning to this clone: The same CDR3 is also encoded by other DNA sequences in this sample. This sequence joins TRBV27 and TRBJ2-7, with 7 bases identical to TRBD1. Trimming at V came to 5 bases and at J to 3 bases, leaving 4 bases not matched to a gene. Germline assignment: CDR1 MNHEY and CDR2 SMNVEV (reference sequence). The CDR3 spans 13 residues. CDR3 loop: CASSDRDSYEQYF. For the CDR3, the DNA is TGTGCCAGCAGTGACCGGGACAGCTACGAGCAGTACTTC.